The 28 T cell receptor beta chains presented below share a single source sample, sequenced in a study of cytomegalovirus exposure and HLA in healthy donors. The PCR contained 60 Vbeta and 13 Jbeta primers. Measured with immunoSEQ multiplex PCR; TCRdb has only the in-frame clones, and not every one. Seen here are about 160,000 clones, around 75% observed once, and the top ten hold about 4.5%. Sequenced: PBMCs. Receptor source: a man between 18 and 35 years old in good health and CMV-seropositive.

The CDR3 nucleotides read TGTGCCAGCAGCTTAGTTGGGCTAGCGGGGAACAATGAGCAGTTCTTC. Amino acid sequence: CASSLVGLAGNNEQFF. J is TRBJ2-1 and V is TRBV7-2, with 9 bases identical to TRBD2. V shed 1 base and J 5 bases; nucleotides not matched to a gene: 6. Germline V CDR1 and CDR2: SGHTA, FQGNSA. This CDR3 is 16 amino acids long.

The V call is TRBV5-4, the J call TRBJ2-3; 10 positions agree with TRBD1. Germline values: CDR1 SGHNT, CDR2 YYREEE (reference sequence). V shed 2 bases, J shed 0 bases, and the junction held 12 bases outside the gene matches. The CDR3 loop spans 19 amino acids. The CDR3 DNA sequence: TGTGCCAGCAGCTTAAAACGACAGGGGGCGCTCCCAAGCACAGATACGCAGTATTTT. Amino acids: CASSLKRQGALPSTDTQYF.

V gene TRBV19 combines with J gene TRBJ2-2; 10 bases map to TRBD2. The CDR3 has 14 residues. Germline CDR1 and CDR2: LNHDA and SQIVND (reference sequence). V lost 10 bases, J lost 9 bases, and 11 bases stayed unmatched. The CDR3 coding sequence is TGTGCCACAGCGGGAGGGCGGGGGGAGAGGGAGCTGTTTTTT. Protein product: CATAGGRGERELFF.

The sample holds a few counts of this clone. The chain uses TRBV19 and TRBJ2-2, with a tentative D call TRBD2 (6 bases). Trimming shortened V by 6 bases and J by 7 bases, and 12 bases separated the two germline ends. The CDR3 length is 13 residues. Germline CDR1 and CDR2: LNHDA and SQIVND (reference sequence). CDR3 amino acids: CASRVGGVGELFF. The DNA for the CDR3 is TGTGCCAGTAGGGTCGGAGGGGTCGGGGAGCTGTTTTTT.

V usage is TRBV5-1 and J usage is TRBJ2-1; 12 bases are a match to TRBD1. The CDR3 runs to 15 residues. The V gene end was trimmed by 4 bases and the J gene end by 7 bases; junction bases not matched to a gene: 6. From germline, CDR1 is SGHRS and CDR2 YFSETQ. The CDR3 loop is CASSQGTGGINEQFF. The CDR3 nucleotides are TGCGCCAGCAGCCAGGGGACAGGGGGCATTAATGAGCAGTTCTTC.

The chain recombines TRBV15 with TRBJ2-2; the D gene is possibly TRBD1 (5 bases). The ends were cut back, 0 bases at V and 5 bases at J, with 10 bases in the middle. This CDR3 is built from 15 residues. Per germline, CDR1 LNHNV and CDR2 YYDKDF (reference sequence). The chain's CDR3 is CATSRDQGWTGELFF. The CDR3 region has the DNA TGTGCCACCAGCAGAGATCAGGGCTGGACCGGGGAGCTGTTTTTT.

V and J are TRBV5-6 and TRBJ1-2, with no clear D. CDR3 size: 13 residues. CDR1 SGHDT and CDR2 YYEEEE come from the germline V gene. Trimming left V 1 base short and J 1 base short, with 5 bases between. The CDR3 nucleotides are TGTGCCAGCAGCTTGTACGGTAACTATGGCTACACCTTC. Translated, it gives CASSLYGNYGYTF.

This clone occurred a few times. The chain couples TRBV6-4 to TRBJ2-3, with a tentative D call TRBD1 (6 bases). The length of the CDR3 is 16 residues. Looked up from germline, CDR1 is MRHNA and CDR2 is SNTAGT. V lost 3 bases and J 3 bases, leaving 16 bases between the germline ends. CDR3: CASSEAQGKGTDTQYF. CDR3 nucleotides: TGTGCCAGCAGTGAGGCCCAGGGGAAGGGGACAGATACGCAGTATTTT.

The chain has TRBV12-2 and TRBJ1-5; TRBD1 is the table's D call, not checked against the DNA. TRBV12-2 is classified as a pseudogene. The CDR3 has 16 amino acids. The CDR3 coding sequence is TGTGCAAGTCGCTTAGTAGGGGGTCCTTGCAATCAGCCCCAGCATTTT. Translated, it gives CASRLVGGPCNQPQHF.

CDR3 coding DNA: TGTGCCACCAGCAGAGATTCATGGGGGGCGGGAGGGCCGGGAGATACGCAGTATTTT. Translated: CATSRDSWGAGGPGDTQYF. This rearrangement joins TRBV15 to TRBJ2-3; 9 bases are shared with TRBD2. V shed 0 bases and J 5 bases; nucleotides not matched to a gene: 15. This CDR3 region has 19 residues. Germline CDR1 and CDR2: LNHNV and YYDKDF (reference sequence).

This clone was recorded a few times. The V and J genes are TRBV6-1 and TRBJ2-3; a weak D match, TRBD1 (7 bases). This CDR3 contains 15 residues. The germline gives CDR1 MNHNS, CDR2 SASEGT. The germline V and J ends were trimmed by 6 bases and 6 bases, with 19 bases remaining between them. CDR3 coding DNA: TGTGCCAGCAGACAGACAGGGAGGCAGTTGGATACGCAGTATTTT. This sequence encodes CASRQTGRQLDTQYF.

Only a few counts were recorded for this clone. The chain is built from TRBV27 and TRBJ2-1; the D gene is possibly TRBD2 (5 bases). The CDR3 totals 13 residues. V shed 3 bases and J shed 5 bases, with 8 bases lying between them. Germline V gene data show CDR1 as MNHEY and CDR2 as SMNVEV (reference sequence). In nucleotides, the CDR3 is TGTGCCAGCAGTTTGTCCGGGAACAATGAGCAGTTCTTC. Translated: CASSLSGNNEQFF.

The rearrangement links TRBV27 to TRBJ1-3; 7 nucleotides align to TRBD1. This CDR3 is 15 amino acids long. Per germline, CDR1 MNHEY and CDR2 SMNVEV (reference sequence). V shed 0 bases and J 5 bases; nucleotides not matched to a gene: 4. The CDR3 DNA sequence: TGTGCCAGCAGTTTATCTGGAAGGGGGCGAAACACCATATATTTT. Residues: CASSLSGRGRNTIYF.

The V and J genes are TRBV25-1 and TRBJ2-1; the match to TRBD2 covers 13 bases. J was trimmed by 9 bases and V by 2 bases; bases with no gene match: 7. The CDR3 consists of 16 residues. CDR1 is MGHDK, CDR2 SYGVNS, per germline. Written as DNA, the CDR3 is TGTGCCAGCAGTGAAGGGACTAGCGGGGTAGGCGGTGAGCAGTTCTTC. Its translation: CASSEGTSGVGGEQFF.

This clone was found once. The chain is built from TRBV4-1 and TRBJ1-1; maybe TRBD1 (6 bases). Deletions cut 2 bases from V and 4 bases from J, with 11 bases between. CDR3 length: 14 residues. The germline CDR1 and CDR2 sequences are MGHRA and YSYEKL. CDR3 region: CASSQQGLSTEAFF. In DNA, the CDR3 is TGCGCCAGCAGCCAACAGGGGTTGAGCACTGAAGCTTTCTTT.

This sequence joins TRBV2 and TRBJ1-1; TRBD1 matches at 7 bases. This CDR3 region has 15 residues. Germline V gene data show CDR1 as SNHLY and CDR2 as FYNNEI. V shed 5 bases, J shed 1 base, and the junction held 7 bases outside the gene matches. For the CDR3, the DNA is TGTGCCAGCAGTCGGGGACAGTCGGGGAACACTGAAGCTTTCTTT. This encodes CASSRGQSGNTEAFF.

This CDR3 is CASSWADGNSGNTIYF. In nucleotides, the CDR3 is TGTGCCAGCAGCTGGGCGGACGGGAACTCTGGAAACACCATATATTTT. This sequence joins TRBV7-9 and TRBJ1-3; no definite D call. This CDR3 comprises 16 residues. Germline assignment: CDR1 SEHNR and CDR2 FQNEAQ (reference sequence). Trimming cost V 4 bases and J 0 bases, with 13 bases left between them. Together with reference TRBV7-9 and TRBJ1-3, the CDR3 gives the full variable domain: DTGVSQNPRHKITKRGQNVTFRCDPISEHNRLYWYRQTLGQGPEFLTYFQNEAQLEKSRLLSDRFSAERPKGSFSTLEIQRTEQGDSAMYLCASSWADGNSGNTIYFGEGSWLTVV.

The J gene is TRBJ2-3, the V gene TRBV4-1; 7 positions agree with TRBD2. Germline V gene sequence: CDR1 MGHRA, CDR2 YSYEKL. Unmatched junction bases numbered 2, after V lost 7 bases and J lost 4 bases. The CDR3 loop spans 12 amino acids. The CDR3 DNA sequence: TGCGCCAGCATGACTAGCTCAGATACGCAGTATTTT. Translating gives CASMTSSDTQYF.

This clone was detected only once. The CDR3 nucleotides read TGTGCCAGCAGGAGGGGGCAGGGGGCGCCTGAGCAGTACGTC. Translated: CASRRGQGAPEQYV. The gene calls are TRBV2 and TRBJ2-7, with 8 bases identical to TRBD1. V dropped 6 bases and J dropped 7; count of bases not matched to a gene: 11. Germline assignment: CDR1 SNHLY and CDR2 FYNNEI. The CDR3 consists of 14 residues.

The chain's CDR3 is CAASPTGGSGNTIYF. CDR3 DNA: TGTGCCGCGTCCCCGACAGGGGGCTCTGGAAACACCATATATTTT. The J gene is TRBJ1-3, the V gene TRBV19; 9 bases are shared with TRBD1. CDR1 is LNHDA and CDR2 is SQIVND in the germline V gene (reference sequence). CDR3 length: 15 amino acids. J lost 0 bases, V lost 11 bases, and 8 bases had no gene match.

The chain couples TRBV28 to TRBJ2-5, with D unresolved. With 7 bases removed from V and 2 bases from J, the gap between germline ends came to 14 bases. The V gene's germline CDR1 is MDHEN and CDR2 SYDVKM. CDR3 length: 14 amino acids. The CDR3 here is CASISGRMQETQYF. CDR3 coding DNA: TGTGCCAGCATCTCAGGAAGGATGCAAGAGACCCAGTACTTC. The variable domain in full, completed from reference TRBV28 and TRBJ2-5, reads DVKVTQSSRYLVKRTGEKVFLECVQDMDHENMFWYRQDPGLGLRLIYFSYDVKMKEKGDIPEGYSVSREKKERFSLILESASTNQTSMYLCASISGRMQETQYFGPGTRLLVL.

The rearrangement uses TRBV5-6 and TRBJ1-2; TRBD1 agrees at 8 bases. V lost 6 bases, J lost 0 bases, and 10 bases stayed unmatched. The CDR3 consists of 16 residues. Germline values: CDR1 SGHDT, CDR2 YYEEEE. The CDR3 sequence: CASTTQGALANYGYTF. DNA of the CDR3: TGTGCCAGCACAACTCAGGGGGCACTCGCTAACTATGGCTACACCTTC.

This clone was picked up a small number of times. The J gene is TRBJ2-7, the V gene TRBV5-6; 9 bases line up with TRBD1. The germline CDR1 and CDR2 sequences are SGHDT and YYEEEE. This CDR3 is 13 amino acids long. With 4 bases clipped from V and 4 bases from J, the junction kept 3 bases outside the gene matches. CDR3 DNA: TGTGCCAGCAGCGTCGGGACAGGGTACGAGCAGTACGTC. The encoded protein is CASSVGTGYEQYV.

Points on this clone: The same CDR3 also results from other DNA sequences found in this sample. V is TRBV6-1 and J is TRBJ1-1; TRBD1 might be the D (6 bases). Germline V CDR1 and CDR2: MNHNS, SASEGT. V lost 5 bases to trimming and J lost 1 base, with 8 bases between them. This CDR3 is 13 amino acids long. In nucleotides, the CDR3 is TGTGCCAGCAGTCAGGACAGGAACACTGAAGCTTTCTTT. The encoded protein is CASSQDRNTEAFF.

The genes are TRBV11-2 and TRBJ1-1; weak D call: TRBD1 (5 bases). Trimming took off 5 bases at V and 2 bases at J, with 15 bases between the two ends. CDR3 length: 15 residues. The germline V gene encodes CDR1 SGHAT and CDR2 FQNNGV. The CDR3 spells CASSPPRQGNTEAFF. CDR3 sequence (DNA): TGTGCCAGCAGCCCCCCACGCCAGGGAAACACTGAAGCTTTCTTT.

This sequence joins TRBV11-3 and TRBJ1-1; 9 nucleotides line up with TRBD1. With V trimmed by 5 bases and J by 6 bases, 13 bases remained unmatched. CDR3 length equals 16 residues. Germline V gene sequence: CDR1 SGHNT, CDR2 YENEEA. The CDR3 protein is CASSPTWEQGASEAFF. DNA of the CDR3: TGTGCCAGCAGCCCAACTTGGGAACAGGGGGCCTCTGAAGCTTTCTTT.

This chain joins TRBV21-1 and TRBJ1-5; TRBD1 is the table's D call, not checked against the DNA. TRBV21-1 is reported as a pseudogene. The CDR3 sequence is 20 residues long. The CDR3 sequence is CASSNAYRSAPSYSNQPQHF. DNA for the CDR3: TGTGCCAGCAGCAATGCCTACAGGTCAGCCCCTTCATATAGCAATCAGCCCCAGCATTTT.

The chain uses TRBV14 and TRBJ2-2; 7 positions match TRBD2. Trimming cost V 4 bases and J 5 bases; bases outside gene matches: 7. Germline lookup yields CDR1 SGHDN and CDR2 FVKESK. The CDR3 is made up of 15 amino acids. The CDR3 is CASSPRMGGTGELFF. CDR3 in DNA: TGTGCCAGCAGCCCCAGAATGGGGGGGACCGGGGAGCTGTTTTTT.